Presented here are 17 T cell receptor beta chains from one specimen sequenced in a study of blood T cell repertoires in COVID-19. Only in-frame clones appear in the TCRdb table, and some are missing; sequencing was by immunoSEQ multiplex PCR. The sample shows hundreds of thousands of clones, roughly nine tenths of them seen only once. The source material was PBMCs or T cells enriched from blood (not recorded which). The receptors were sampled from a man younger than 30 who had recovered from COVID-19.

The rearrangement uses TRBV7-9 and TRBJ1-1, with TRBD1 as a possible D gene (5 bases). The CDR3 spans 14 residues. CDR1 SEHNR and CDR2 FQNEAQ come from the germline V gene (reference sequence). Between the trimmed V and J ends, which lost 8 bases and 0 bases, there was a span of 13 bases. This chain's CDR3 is CASFDGTLNTEAFF. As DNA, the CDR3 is TGTGCCAGCTTCGACGGGACTTTGAACACTGAAGCTTTCTTT. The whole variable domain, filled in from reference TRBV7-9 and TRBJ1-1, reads DTGVSQNPRHKITKRGQNVTFRCDPISEHNRLYWYRQTLGQGPEFLTYFQNEAQLEKSRLLSDRFSAERPKGSFSTLEIQRTEQGDSAMYLCASFDGTLNTEAFFGQGTRLTVV.

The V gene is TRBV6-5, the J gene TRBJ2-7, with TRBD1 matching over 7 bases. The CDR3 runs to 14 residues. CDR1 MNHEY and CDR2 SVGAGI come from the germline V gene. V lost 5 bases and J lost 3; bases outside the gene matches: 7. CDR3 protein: CASSPRDRSYEQYF. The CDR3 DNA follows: TGTGCCAGCAGTCCCCGGGACAGAAGCTACGAGCAGTACTTC.

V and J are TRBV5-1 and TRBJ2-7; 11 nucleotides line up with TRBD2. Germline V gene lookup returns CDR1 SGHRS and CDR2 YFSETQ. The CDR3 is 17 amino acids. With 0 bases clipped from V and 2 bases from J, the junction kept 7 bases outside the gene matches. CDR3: CASSLATSGGTPYEQYF. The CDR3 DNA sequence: TGCGCCAGCAGCTTGGCCACTAGCGGGGGTACCCCCTACGAGCAGTACTTC.

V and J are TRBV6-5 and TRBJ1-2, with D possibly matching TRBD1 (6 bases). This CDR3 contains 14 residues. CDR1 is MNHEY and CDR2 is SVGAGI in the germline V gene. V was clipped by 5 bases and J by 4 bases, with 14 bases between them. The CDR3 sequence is CASSRNRDSYGYTF. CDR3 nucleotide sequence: TGTGCCAGCAGTCGTAACAGGGATAGCTATGGCTACACCTTC.

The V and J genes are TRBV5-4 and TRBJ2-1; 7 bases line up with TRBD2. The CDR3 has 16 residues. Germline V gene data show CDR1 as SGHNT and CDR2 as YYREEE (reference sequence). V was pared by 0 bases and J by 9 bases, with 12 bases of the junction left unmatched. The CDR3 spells CASSLEAGVPVGEQFF. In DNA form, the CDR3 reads TGTGCCAGCAGCTTGGAGGCGGGGGTCCCAGTAGGTGAGCAGTTCTTC. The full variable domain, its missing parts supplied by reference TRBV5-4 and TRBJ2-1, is ETGVTQSPTHLIKTRGQQVTLRCSSQSGHNTVSWYQQALGQGPQFIFQYYREEENGRGNFPPRFSGLQFPNYSSELNVNALELDDSALYLCASSLEAGVPVGEQFFGPGTRLTVL.

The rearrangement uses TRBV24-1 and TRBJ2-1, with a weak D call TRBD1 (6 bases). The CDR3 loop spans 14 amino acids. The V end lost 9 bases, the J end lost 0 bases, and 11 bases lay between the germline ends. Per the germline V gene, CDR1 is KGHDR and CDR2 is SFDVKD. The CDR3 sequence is CATQGLSSYNEQFF. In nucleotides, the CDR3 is TGTGCCACCCAGGGGTTGAGCTCCTACAATGAGCAGTTCTTC.

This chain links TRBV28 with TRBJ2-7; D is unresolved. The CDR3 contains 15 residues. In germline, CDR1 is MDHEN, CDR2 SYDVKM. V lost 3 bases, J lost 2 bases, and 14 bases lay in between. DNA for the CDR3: TGTGCCAGCAGTTTCTCGGGTCTGTCCACCTACGAGCAGTACTTC. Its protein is CASSFSGLSTYEQYF.

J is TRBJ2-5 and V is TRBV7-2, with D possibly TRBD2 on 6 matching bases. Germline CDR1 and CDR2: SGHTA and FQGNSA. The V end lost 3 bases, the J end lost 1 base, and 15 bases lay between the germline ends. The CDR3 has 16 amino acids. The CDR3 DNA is TGTGCCAGCAGCTTCAGTCGCAGCGGGCCCCAAGAGACCCAGTACTTC. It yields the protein CASSFSRSGPQETQYF.

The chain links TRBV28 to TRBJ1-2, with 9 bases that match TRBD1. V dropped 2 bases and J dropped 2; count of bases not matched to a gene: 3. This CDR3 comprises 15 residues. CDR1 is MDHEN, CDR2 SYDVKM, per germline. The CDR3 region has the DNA TGTGCCAGCAGTTTAGTGGGACAGGGAAACTATGGCTACACCTTC. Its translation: CASSLVGQGNYGYTF.

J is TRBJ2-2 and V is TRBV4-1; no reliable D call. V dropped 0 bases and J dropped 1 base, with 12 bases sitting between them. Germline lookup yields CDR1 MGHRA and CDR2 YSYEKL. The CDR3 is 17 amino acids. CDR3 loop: CASSQDDTYLNTGELFF. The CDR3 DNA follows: TGCGCCAGCAGCCAAGATGACACCTATTTGAACACCGGGGAGCTGTTTTTT.

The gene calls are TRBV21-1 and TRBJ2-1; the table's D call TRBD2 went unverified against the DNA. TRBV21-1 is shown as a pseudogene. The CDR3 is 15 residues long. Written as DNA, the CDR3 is TGTGCCAGCAGCAAAAGGACTAGCGGTTACAATGAGCAGTTCTTC. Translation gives CASSKRTSGYNEQFF.

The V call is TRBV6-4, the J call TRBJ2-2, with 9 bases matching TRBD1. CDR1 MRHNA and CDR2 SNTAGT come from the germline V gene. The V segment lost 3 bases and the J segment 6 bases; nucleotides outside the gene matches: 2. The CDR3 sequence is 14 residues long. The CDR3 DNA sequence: TGTGCCAGCAGTGAAGGGACAGGGCCCGGGGAGCTGTTTTTT. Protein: CASSEGTGPGELFF.

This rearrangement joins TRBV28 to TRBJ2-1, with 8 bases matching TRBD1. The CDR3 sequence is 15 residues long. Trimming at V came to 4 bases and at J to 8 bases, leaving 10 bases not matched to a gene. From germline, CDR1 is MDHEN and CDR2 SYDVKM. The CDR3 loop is CASSSAAGGIYEQFF. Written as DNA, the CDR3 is TGTGCCAGCAGTTCCGCAGCAGGGGGCATATATGAGCAGTTCTTC.

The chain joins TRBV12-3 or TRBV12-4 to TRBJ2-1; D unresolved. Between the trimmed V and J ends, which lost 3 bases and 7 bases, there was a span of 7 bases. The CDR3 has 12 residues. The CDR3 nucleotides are TGTGCCAGCAGTTTTCTCGGGAATGAGCAGTTCTTC. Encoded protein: CASSFLGNEQFF.

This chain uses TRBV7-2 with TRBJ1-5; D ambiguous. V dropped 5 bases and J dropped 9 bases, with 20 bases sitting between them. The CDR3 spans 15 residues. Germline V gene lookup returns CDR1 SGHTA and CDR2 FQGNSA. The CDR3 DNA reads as TGTGCCAGCAGCCTCATTGTGGGGAGTGCGGGGCCCCAGCATTTT. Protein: CASSLIVGSAGPQHF. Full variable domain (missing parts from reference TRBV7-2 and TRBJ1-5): GAGVSQSPSNKVTEKGKDVELRCDPISGHTALYWYRQSLGQGLEFLIYFQGNSAPDKSGLPSDRFSAERTGGSVSTLTIQRTQQEDSAVYLCASSLIVGSAGPQHFGDGTRLSIL.

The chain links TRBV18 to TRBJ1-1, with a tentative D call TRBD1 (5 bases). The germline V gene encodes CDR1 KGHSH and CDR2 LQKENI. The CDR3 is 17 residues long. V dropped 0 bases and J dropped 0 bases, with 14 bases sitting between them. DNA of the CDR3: TGTGCCAGCTCACCACCGACAACAGGTTACATGAACACTGAAGCTTTCTTT. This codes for CASSPPTTGYMNTEAFF.

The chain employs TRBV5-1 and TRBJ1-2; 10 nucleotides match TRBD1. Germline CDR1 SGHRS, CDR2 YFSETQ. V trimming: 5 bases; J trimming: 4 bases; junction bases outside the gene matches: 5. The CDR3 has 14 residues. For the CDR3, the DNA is TGCGCCAGCAGTACCGGGACAGGGGCCTATGGCTACACCTTC. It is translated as CASSTGTGAYGYTF.